This entry is about one T cell receptor beta chain. Its specificity is not known. The authors extracted RNA and reverse transcribed it into cDNA as the sequencing template. Sequencing used immunoSEQ multiplex PCR; TCRdb keeps in-frame clones, though not all of them. The table lists roughly 140,000 clones, about 50% of them singletons. Those with alopecia areata gave lesional scalp punch biopsies and peripheral blood. The entry originates in a study of CD8+ T cells in alopecia areata. As for the study in general: Treated patients swallowed 5 to 10 mg of oral tofacitinib twice daily. Study-wide results and limits: Normal skin's resident alphabeta T cells are also sequenced in scalp samples. Clarity of TCR sharing across patients fell short of that in mice, possibly HLA-related.

There are 16 residues in the CDR3. CDR1 and CDR2 (germline): SEHNR, FQNEAQ (reference sequence). The V end lost 1 base, the J end lost 8 bases, and 17 bases lay between the germline ends. The clonotype comes from a human donor with alopecia areata. The genes are TRBV7-9 and TRBJ1-4; D might be TRBD1 (6 bases). Material: CD8+ T cells sorted from blood, obtained at week 0. CDR3 sequence reads: CASSLDEWTAGEKLFF. The CDR3 DNA reads TGTGCCAGCAGCTTAGATGAATGGACAGCAGGAGAAAAACTGTTTTTT. Filled out from reference TRBV7-9 and TRBJ1-4, the complete variable domain reads DTGVSQNPRHKITKRGQNVTFRCDPISEHNRLYWYRQTLGQGPEFLTYFQNEAQLEKSRLLSDRFSAERPKGSFSTLEIQRTEQGDSAMYLCASSLDEWTAGEKLFFGSGTQLSVL.